This entry is about one TCR beta chain. Which cohort a participant joined came from the clinical history participants gave. The data were taken from a study of blood T cell repertoires in COVID-19. Measured with immunoSEQ multiplex PCR; TCRdb has only the in-frame clones, and not every one. The top ten clones hold approximately 1.2% of a sample with roughly 250,000 clones, approximately 90% of them seen once. Trimming left V 4 bases short and J 2 bases short, with 12 bases between. Per the germline V gene, CDR1 is LGHDT and CDR2 is YNNKEL (reference sequence). The CDR3 loop spans 14 amino acids. This rearrangement joins TRBV3-1 (or the pseudogene TRBV3-2) to TRBJ2-7; a weak D match, TRBD2 (5 bases). Sequenced input: PBMCs or T cells enriched from blood (not recorded which). The sequence was obtained from a woman aged 35 to 49 with acute COVID-19. CDR3 sequence: CASSLEGVPYEQYF. The CDR3 region has the DNA TGTGCCAGCAGCCTCGAGGGAGTCCCCTACGAGCAGTACTTC.